This T cell receptor beta chain was observed in a study of early T cells in non-severe SARS-CoV-2 infection. General study results and limits: VDJdb matching, biased toward anti-spike CD8 responses, missed private and CD4 specificities.

Separate cDNA molecules each had unique molecular identifiers attached to them. TCRdb itself ran the 5' RACE reads through MiXCR, one entry per CDR3 protein. The table lists around 65,000 distinct CDR3 sequences, about 12% of them singletons. With respect to this clonotype: Antigen: not known.

The CDR3 covers 16 residues. Germline CDR1 is LGHDT and CDR2 is YNNKEL (reference sequence). J gave up 2 bases and V 4 bases, and 7 bases lay outside the gene matches. This TCR came from an adult who was a healthcare worker with PCR-confirmed SARS-CoV-2 infection or an uninfected control (not recorded which). The genes are TRBV3-1 and TRBJ2-3; 9 positions agree with TRBD1. The sample here was whole blood, taken at baseline. The CDR3 coding sequence is TGTGCCAGCAGCCTCTGGACAGGGGAGCCCACAGATACGCAGTATTTT. Translation: CASSLWTGEPTDTQYF.